The 15 T cell receptor beta chains given below trace back to one sample, sequenced in a study of blood T cell repertoires in COVID-19. Sequenced by immunoSEQ multiplex PCR; TCRdb stores in-frame clones only, minus some. The sample lists a few hundred thousand clones; 80% to 90% were seen once. The specimen sequenced was PBMCs or T cells enriched from blood (not recorded which). The receptors were sampled from a man between 25 and 39 years old who had recovered from COVID-19.

A few counts support this clone. The chain carries TRBV5-1 and TRBJ2-3; 10 bases line up with TRBD2. Germline lookup yields CDR1 SGHRS and CDR2 YFSETQ. J lost 2 bases, V lost 4 bases, and 4 bases had no gene match. The CDR3 covers 15 residues. As DNA, the CDR3 is TGCGCCAGCAGCGCGGGACTAGCGCTCACAGATACGCAGTATTTT. This gives the protein CASSAGLALTDTQYF.

V usage is TRBV9 and J usage is TRBJ1-2; 7 nucleotides match TRBD1. The CDR3 totals 16 residues. The germline gives CDR1 SGDLS, CDR2 YYNGEE. V was pared by 4 bases and J by 4 bases, with 13 bases of the junction left unmatched. The DNA for the CDR3 is TGTGCCAGCAGCTCTCTGACAGGGCCAGCGCCCTATGGCTACACCTTC. It codes for CASSSLTGPAPYGYTF.

The rearrangement links TRBV19 to TRBJ1-5, with unresolved D. This CDR3 has 16 amino acids. Germline V gene data show CDR1 as LNHDA and CDR2 as SQIVND (reference sequence). Trimming shortened V by 3 bases and J by 0 bases, and 12 bases separated the two germline ends. The CDR3 bases are TGTGCCAGTAGTATGGCAGGCCCTTATAGCAATCAGCCCCAGCATTTT. Translation: CASSMAGPYSNQPQHF.

The gene calls are TRBV10-1 and TRBJ2-3; 7 bases are shared with TRBD2. Germline CDR1 is WNHNN and CDR2 is SYGVQD (reference sequence). This CDR3 comprises 13 residues. CDR3 sequence reads: CGLEVAGFHVQYF. CDR3 nucleotide sequence: TGCGGATTAGAGGTAGCGGGCTTTCATGTGCAGTATTTT.

CDR3 loop: CASSLSTGARLNEQFF. The CDR3 bases are TGTGCCAGCAGCCTATCGACAGGGGCCCGTCTCAATGAGCAGTTCTTC. This sequence joins TRBV6-2 or TRBV6-3 and TRBJ2-1; TRBD1 matches at 8 bases. From germline, CDR1 is MNHEY and CDR2 SVGEGT. This CDR3 spans 16 amino acids. After removal of 6 bases from V and 6 bases from J, the junction contained 13 bases not matched to a gene.

The V call is TRBV5-1, the J call TRBJ1-1, with 7 nucleotides matching TRBD1. From germline, CDR1 is SGHRS and CDR2 YFSETQ. This CDR3 region has 13 residues. With 7 bases clipped from V and 3 bases from J, the junction kept 6 bases outside the gene matches. The CDR3 nucleotides read TGCGCCAGCGTCCGAGACAGGGACACTGAAGCTTTCTTT. Residues: CASVRDRDTEAFF. The whole variable domain, remainder taken from reference TRBV5-1 and TRBJ1-1, is KAGVTQTPRYLIKTRGQQVTLSCSPISGHRSVSWYQQTPGQGLQFLFEYFSETQRNKGNFPGRFSGRQFSNSRSEMNVSTLELGDSALYLCASVRDRDTEAFFGQGTRLTVV.

The chain has TRBV4-2 and TRBJ2-1; TRBD2 matches 11 bases. Germline loops: CDR1 LGHNA, CDR2 YNFKEQ. The CDR3 covers 15 residues. After removal of 5 bases from V and 5 bases from J, the junction contained 5 bases not matched to a gene. CDR3 residues: CASSVSGGADNEQFF. CDR3 nucleotide sequence: TGTGCCAGCAGCGTTAGCGGGGGGGCCGACAATGAGCAGTTCTTC.

This sequence joins TRBV19 and TRBJ2-2; no clear D. The germline gives CDR1 LNHDA, CDR2 SQIVND (reference sequence). Deletions cut 8 bases from V and 1 base from J, with 2 bases between. CDR3 length: 11 residues. The CDR3 sequence is CASRNTGELFF. The CDR3 DNA reads as TGTGCCAGTCGGAACACCGGGGAGCTGTTTTTT.

This clone was seen only a few times. V and J are TRBV7-8 and TRBJ1-3, with D unresolved. This CDR3 is 15 amino acids long. Per the germline V gene, CDR1 is SGHVS and CDR2 is FQNEAQ. Trimming took 4 bases from V and 0 from J, leaving 10 bases between them. The CDR3 bases are TGTGCCAGCAGCTCCCTGGCAGGCTCTGGAAACACCATATATTTT. Encoded protein: CASSSLAGSGNTIYF.

V and J are TRBV10-3 and TRBJ2-2; 8 bases map to TRBD2. The CDR3 has 15 residues. V lost 6 bases, J lost 5 bases, and 8 bases stayed unmatched. CDR1 and CDR2 (germline): ENHRY, SYGVKD. In nucleotides, the CDR3 is TGTGCCATCAGATCCGGGACTAGTATTACCGGGGAGCTGTTTTTT. It translates to CAIRSGTSITGELFF.

This sequence joins TRBV6-2 or TRBV6-3 and TRBJ1-5, with a possible D match to TRBD1 (5 bases). Per germline, CDR1 MNHEY and CDR2 SVGEGT. The ends were cut back, 5 bases at V and 0 bases at J, with 8 bases in the middle. The CDR3 spans 14 residues. CDR3 sequence (DNA): TGTGCCAGCAGTATGACAGATAGCAATCAGCCCCAGCATTTT. It codes for CASSMTDSNQPQHF.

The chain couples TRBV7-9 to TRBJ2-1; D uncertain. V was pared by 1 base and J by 12 bases, with 16 bases between. Germline V gene data show CDR1 as SEHNR and CDR2 as FQNEAQ (reference sequence). This CDR3 is built from 14 residues. The CDR3 is CASSLESSYWLQFF. CDR3 coding DNA: TGTGCCAGCAGCTTAGAATCTTCATACTGGTTGCAGTTCTTC.

The chain is built from TRBV27 and TRBJ1-5; D is unclear. The V gene lost 3 bases and the J gene lost 1 base, with 7 bases spanning the gap. Per germline, CDR1 MNHEY and CDR2 SMNVEV (reference sequence). This CDR3 contains 14 residues. The CDR3 DNA follows: TGTGCCAGCAGTTTTAGAGGCAGCAATCAGCCCCAGCATTTT. Amino acids: CASSFRGSNQPQHF.

The genes are TRBV6-2 or TRBV6-3 and TRBJ2-5; TRBD2 matches at 7 bases. This CDR3 has 19 amino acids. V was pared by 6 bases and J by 4 bases, with 23 bases of the junction left unmatched. The V gene's germline CDR1 is MNHEY and CDR2 SVGEGT. The CDR3 sequence: CASSSPFVAGTKSRETQYF. CDR3 sequence (DNA): TGTGCCAGCAGCTCACCCTTTGTTGCGGGGACTAAGAGTAGAGAGACCCAGTACTTC.

The chain couples TRBV30 to TRBJ1-2, with D hard to call. CDR3 length: 14 residues. The V end lost 3 bases, the J end lost 4 bases, and 15 bases lay between the germline ends. Germline-derived CDR1 and CDR2 are GTSNPN and SVGIG (reference sequence). CDR3 coding DNA: TGTGCCTGGAGCTCATCGAGGGTCGGCTATGGCTACACCTTC. Its protein is CAWSSSRVGYGYTF.